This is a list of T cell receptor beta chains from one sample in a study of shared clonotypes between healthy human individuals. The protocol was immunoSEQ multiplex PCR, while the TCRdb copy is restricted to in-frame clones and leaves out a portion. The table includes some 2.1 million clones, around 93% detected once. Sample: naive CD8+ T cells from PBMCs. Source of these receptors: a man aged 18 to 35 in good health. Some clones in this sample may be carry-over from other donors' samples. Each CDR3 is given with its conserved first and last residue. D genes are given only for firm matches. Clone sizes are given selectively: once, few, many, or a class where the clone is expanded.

TGCAGCGTAAGGACAACTAATGAAAAACTGTTTTTT,CSVRTTNEKLFF,TRBV29-1,TRBJ1-4,.,.
TGTGCCAGCAGCCCTAGCGGGATGAGTCCCGATACGCAGTATTTT,CASSPSGMSPDTQYF,TRBV7-9,TRBJ2-3,TRBD2,.
TGTGCCAGTAGTATATGGGCTAGCGGGTACAATGAGCAGTTCTTC,CASSIWASGYNEQFF,TRBV19,TRBJ2-1,TRBD2,.
TGTGCCAGCGGCCCGGGTGGGGAGAAACTAGCCAAAAACATTCAGTACTTC,CASGPGGEKLAKNIQYF,TRBV28,TRBJ2-4,.,once
TGTGCCAGCAGTTTGATCACTACCTCCTACAATGAGCAGTTCTTC,CASSLITTSYNEQFF,TRBV27,TRBJ2-1,.,.
TGTGCCAGCAGAGGGGATTGCTACTACGAGCAGTACTTC,CASRGDCYYEQYF,TRBV6-4,TRBJ2-7,.,.
TGTGCCAGCAGTCAAGACGATGGGAGGGGGGGCGAGCAGTACTTC,CASSQDDGRGGEQYF,TRBV28,TRBJ2-7,.,once
TGTGCCATCAGTGATCTTTACGAGCAGTACTTC,CAISDLYEQYF,TRBV6-6,TRBJ2-7,.,.
TGTGCCAGCAGCCCACCCGGATTCGGAGATCAGCCCCAGCATTTT,CASSPPGFGDQPQHF,TRBV27,TRBJ1-5,.,once
TGTGCCAGCAGCGTTATGTCAGGGTCGGGCACTGAAGCTTTCTTT,CASSVMSGSGTEAFF,TRBV9,TRBJ1-1,.,.
TGTGCCAGCAGTGAAGGGGGCAGCTATGGCTACACCTTC,CASSEGGSYGYTF,TRBV6-1,TRBJ1-2,.,.
TGTGCCAGCAGCCCGGAGGGCGCAGGCCCTTACACGCAGTATTTT,CASSPEGAGPYTQYF,TRBV5-6,TRBJ2-3,.,.
TGCGCCAGCAGCTCCCTCCAGGGGGAGAGGAATGAGCAGTTCTTC,CASSSLQGERNEQFF,TRBV5-1,TRBJ2-1,TRBD1,.
TGTGCCAGCAGTTTAGGGATTTCCTACAATGAGCAGTTCTTC,CASSLGISYNEQFF,TRBV27,TRBJ2-1,.,.
TGTGCCAGCAGTTTCAGTGGGAGCGGGACCGGGGAGCTGTTTTTT,CASSFSGSGTGELFF,TRBV27,TRBJ2-2,.,.
TGTGCCAGCAGCCCAACAGGTTCCGGCTACGAGCAGTACTTC,CASSPTGSGYEQYF,TRBV9,TRBJ2-7,.,.
TGTGCCAGCAGCTTCCAAGGGACAGGGGCGGCAGATACGCAGTATTTT,CASSFQGTGAADTQYF,TRBV27,TRBJ2-3,TRBD1,.
TGTGCCAGCTCAGACCTAGCGGGAGACTCCTACGAGCAGTACTTC,CASSDLAGDSYEQYF,TRBV18,TRBJ2-7,TRBD2,.
TGTGCCAGCAGTTTAATCTCGGCTAGTCGGCCCTACGAGCAGTACTTC,CASSLISASRPYEQYF,TRBV27,TRBJ2-7,.,.
TGTGCCAGTAGTGCCCGTGGGGCGTATGGCTACACCTTC,CASSARGAYGYTF,TRBV19,TRBJ1-2,.,few
TGTGCCTGGAGTGTACGGAACACCGGGGAGCTGTTTTTT,CAWSVRNTGELFF,TRBV30,TRBJ2-2,.,.
TGTGCCAGCAGTTTATCGGCGGCAGGGGGCGCAGAGACCCAGTACTTC,CASSLSAAGGAETQYF,TRBV27,TRBJ2-5,TRBD1,.
TGTGCCAGCAGCCAGGGTCCGGGGGAGCAGTACTTC,CASSQGPGEQYF,TRBV27,TRBJ2-7,.,.